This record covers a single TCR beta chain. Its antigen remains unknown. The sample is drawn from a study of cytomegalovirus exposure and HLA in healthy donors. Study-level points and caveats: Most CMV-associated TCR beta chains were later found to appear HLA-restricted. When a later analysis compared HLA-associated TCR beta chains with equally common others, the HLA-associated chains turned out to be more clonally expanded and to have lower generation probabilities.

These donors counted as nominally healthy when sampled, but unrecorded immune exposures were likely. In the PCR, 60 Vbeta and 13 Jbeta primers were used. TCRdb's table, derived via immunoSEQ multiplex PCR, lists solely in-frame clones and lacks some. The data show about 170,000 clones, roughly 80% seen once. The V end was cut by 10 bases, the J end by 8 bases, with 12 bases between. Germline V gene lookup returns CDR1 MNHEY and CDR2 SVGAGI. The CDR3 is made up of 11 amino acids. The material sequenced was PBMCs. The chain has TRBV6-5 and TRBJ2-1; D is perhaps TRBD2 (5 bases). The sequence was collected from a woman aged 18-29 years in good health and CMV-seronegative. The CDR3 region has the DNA TGTGCCACGGGTCGGGGAGATGAGCAGTTCTTC. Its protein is CATGRGDEQFF.